The entry that follows covers one T cell receptor (beta chain) sequence. The length of the CDR3 is 15 residues. Germline V lookup: CDR1 SGHNT, CDR2 YYREEE (reference sequence). Unmatched junction bases numbered 4, after V lost 1 base and J lost 0 bases. The assay was immunoSEQ multiplex PCR, and TCRdb's table has in-frame clones only and misses some. The data show 60,000 or so clones, 93% seen once. This entry comes from a study of T cell changes during pregnancy in multiple sclerosis. This sequence originates from a female donor with multiple sclerosis, enrolled in a pregnancy study. The chain combines TRBV5-4 with TRBJ2-7; 7 bases are a match to TRBD2. Here the sequenced sample was CD4+ T cells from peripheral blood mononuclear cells, taken before pregnancy. CDR3 in amino acids: CASSLIGRSSYEQYF. CDR3 coding DNA: TGTGCCAGCAGCTTGATCGGGAGGAGCTCCTACGAGCAGTACTTC.